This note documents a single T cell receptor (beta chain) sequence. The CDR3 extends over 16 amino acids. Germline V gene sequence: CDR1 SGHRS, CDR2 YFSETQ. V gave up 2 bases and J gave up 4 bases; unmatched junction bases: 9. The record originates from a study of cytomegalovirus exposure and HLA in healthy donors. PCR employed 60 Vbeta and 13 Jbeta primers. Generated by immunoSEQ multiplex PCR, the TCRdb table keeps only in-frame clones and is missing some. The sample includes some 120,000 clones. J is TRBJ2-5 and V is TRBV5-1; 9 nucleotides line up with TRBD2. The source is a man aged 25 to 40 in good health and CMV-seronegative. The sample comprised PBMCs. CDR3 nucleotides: TGCGCCAGCAGCTTCGCGGGAGGGCAGGGGGGAGAGACCCAGTACTTC. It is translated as CASSFAGGQGGETQYF. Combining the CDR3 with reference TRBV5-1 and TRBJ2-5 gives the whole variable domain KAGVTQTPRYLIKTRGQQVTLSCSPISGHRSVSWYQQTPGQGLQFLFEYFSETQRNKGNFPGRFSGRQFSNSRSEMNVSTLELGDSALYLCASSFAGGQGGETQYFGPGTRLLVL.